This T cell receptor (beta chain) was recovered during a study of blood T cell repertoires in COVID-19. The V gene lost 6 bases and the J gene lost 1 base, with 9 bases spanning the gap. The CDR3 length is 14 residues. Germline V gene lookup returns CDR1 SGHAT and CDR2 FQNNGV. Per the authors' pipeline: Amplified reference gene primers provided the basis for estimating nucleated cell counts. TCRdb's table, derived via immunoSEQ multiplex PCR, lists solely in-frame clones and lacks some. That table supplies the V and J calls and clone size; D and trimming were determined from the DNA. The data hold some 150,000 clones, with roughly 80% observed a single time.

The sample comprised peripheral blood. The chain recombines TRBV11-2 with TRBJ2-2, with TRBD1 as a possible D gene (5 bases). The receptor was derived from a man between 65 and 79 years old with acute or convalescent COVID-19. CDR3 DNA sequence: TGTGCCAGCAGGAATACAGGGAACACCGGGGAGCTGTTTTTT. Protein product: CASRNTGNTGELFF.